Given below is one T cell receptor (beta chain) in context. This sample was included in a study of blood T cell repertoires in COVID-19. J was trimmed by 8 bases and V by 6 bases; bases with no gene match: 7. Germline V gene sequence: CDR1 MNHEY, CDR2 SMNVEV (reference sequence). The CDR3 length is 14 residues. Libraries were prepared by immunoSEQ multiplex PCR; TCRdb keeps only in-frame clonotypes and omits some of them. The top ten clones hold around 3.4% of a sample with some 340,000 clones, less than 85% of them seen once. The TCR comes from a young woman with acute or convalescent COVID-19. J is TRBJ2-5 and V is TRBV27, with 12 nucleotides matching TRBD1. Sequenced: peripheral blood. CDR3 sequence: CASRPGQGAATQYF. CDR3 nucleotide sequence: TGTGCCAGCAGGCCGGGACAGGGGGCTGCAACCCAGTACTTC.